The clone carrying this TCR beta chain appeared a single time. The source of the sample is a study of blood T cell repertoires in COVID-19. For the study at large: PBMCs, B-cell-depleted T cells, or T cells provided the cDNA or gDNA that made up the material.

Germline V gene sequence: CDR1 SGHDN, CDR2 FVKESK. The CDR3 length is 16 residues. Deletions cut 2 bases from V and 3 bases from J, with 14 bases between. In the source study's methods: It was from reference gene primer amplification that nucleated cell counts were estimated. Clones were sequenced by immunoSEQ multiplex PCR, and TCRdb holds only the in-frame ones, with some missing. That table is the source of V, J and clone size, and D and trimming were worked out from the DNA. Altogether under 200,000 clones are present, over 75% being singletons, with the ten largest covering roughly 1.3%. The sequence derives from a man aged 60 to 75 who had recovered from COVID-19. Sequenced: peripheral blood. This chain uses TRBV14 with TRBJ1-3, with TRBD1 as a possible D gene (6 bases). DNA for the CDR3: TGTGCCAGCAGCCAAACCGGCAGGGGACGTGGAAACACCATATATTTT. It translates to CASSQTGRGRGNTIYF.